A single sample gave rise to the 16 T cell receptor beta chains below, sequenced in a study of beta chain features in type 1 diabetes. Isolated RNA was reverse transcribed in full, so expressed TCRB transcripts were sequenced. Produced via immunoSEQ multiplex PCR; TCRdb's table is partial and in-frame only. The data hold a few hundred thousand clones, with approximately 30% observed a single time. The specimen was naive CD4+ T cells from blood. The receptors shown here come from a man aged 18-30 years in good health.

Comment on this clone: This sample also contains other DNA sequences that code for the same CDR3. The rearrangement uses TRBV5-1 and TRBJ2-7, with 8 bases aligning to TRBD2. CDR3 length: 14 amino acids. From germline, CDR1 is SGHRS and CDR2 YFSETQ. After removal of 1 base from V and 2 bases from J, the junction contained 2 bases not matched to a gene. For the CDR3, the DNA is TGCGCCAGCAGCTTGAGCGGGAGCGCCTACGAGCAGTACTTC. Residues: CASSLSGSAYEQYF. The whole variable domain, remainder taken from reference TRBV5-1 and TRBJ2-7, is KAGVTQTPRYLIKTRGQQVTLSCSPISGHRSVSWYQQTPGQGLQFLFEYFSETQRNKGNFPGRFSGRQFSNSRSEMNVSTLELGDSALYLCASSLSGSAYEQYFGPGTRLTVT.

The J gene is TRBJ2-7, the V gene TRBV6-1; 8 bases map to TRBD1. V was pared by 4 bases and J by 2 bases, with 4 bases of the junction left unmatched. The CDR3 runs to 14 residues. Germline-derived CDR1 and CDR2 are MNHNS and SASEGT. The CDR3 bases are TGTGCCAGCAGTGCCGACAGGGGCCCCTACGAGCAGTACTTC. Translated, it gives CASSADRGPYEQYF.

This clone showed up just a few times. The chain joins TRBV7-2 to TRBJ2-3, with 7 bases lining up with TRBD2. This CDR3 spans 14 amino acids. Germline V gene data show CDR1 as SGHTA and CDR2 as FQGNSA. J gave up 6 bases and V 4 bases, and 7 bases lay outside the gene matches. The CDR3 is CASSSGLVPDTQYF. Here the CDR3 DNA reads TGTGCCAGCAGCTCCGGACTAGTCCCGGATACGCAGTATTTT. The full variable domain, rest sourced from reference TRBV7-2 and TRBJ2-3, is GAGVSQSPSNKVTEKGKDVELRCDPISGHTALYWYRQSLGQGLEFLIYFQGNSAPDKSGLPSDRFSAERTGGSVSTLTIQRTQQEDSAVYLCASSSGLVPDTQYFGPGTRLTVL.

This clone was seen a single time. Other nucleotide sequences in the sample specify the same CDR3. V usage is TRBV7-3 and J usage is TRBJ2-5; the D is unclear. Germline CDR1 and CDR2: SGHTA and FQGTGA. Trimming took 1 base from V and 2 from J, leaving 8 bases between them. The CDR3 has 14 amino acids. The CDR3 coding sequence is TGTGCCAGCAGCTTAAGTGGCAGGCAAGAGACCCAGTACTTC. This gives the protein CASSLSGRQETQYF.

This clone was found a few times. The CDR3 here is CSVGDRGSYEQYF. The CDR3 coding sequence is TGCAGCGTTGGGGACAGGGGTTCCTACGAGCAGTACTTC. The chain couples TRBV29-1 to TRBJ2-7; 10 bases fit TRBD1. The CDR3 contains 13 residues. Germline trimming cut 4 bases from V and 1 base from J; bases unmatched to any gene: 1. CDR1 is SQVTM, CDR2 ANQGSEA, per germline.

This clone came up a few times. The gene calls are TRBV4-2 and TRBJ2-1, with 7 bases aligning to TRBD2. The CDR3 totals 16 residues. V lost 4 bases and J lost 7; bases outside the gene matches: 13. Germline-derived CDR1 and CDR2 are LGHNA and YNFKEQ. This CDR3 is CASSPNLAGASNEQFF. CDR3 nucleotides: TGTGCCAGCAGCCCTAACCTCGCGGGAGCGAGTAATGAGCAGTTCTTC.

This clone was picked up a small number of times. The V call is TRBV11-2, the J call TRBJ1-1, with no clear D. The CDR3 runs to 14 residues. The V end lost 3 bases, the J end lost 1 base, and 9 bases lay between the germline ends. The germline gives CDR1 SGHAT, CDR2 FQNNGV. The CDR3 DNA reads as TGTGCCAGCAGCTTTCTCACACGGAACACTGAAGCTTTCTTT. This translates into CASSFLTRNTEAFF.

The rearrangement uses TRBV7-2 and TRBJ2-7; possibly TRBD2 for D (6 bases). Trimming shortened V by 1 base and J by 4 bases, and 8 bases separated the two germline ends. Germline CDR1 reads SGHTA; CDR2 reads FQGNSA. The CDR3 contains 13 residues. The CDR3: CASSLETRYEQYF. CDR3 sequence (DNA): TGTGCCAGCAGCTTAGAGACTAGATACGAGCAGTACTTC.

Details on this clone: This sample includes further DNA sequences coding for the same CDR3. The chain combines TRBV5-1 with TRBJ1-5; D call uncertain. V was cut by 0 bases and J by 1 base, with 2 bases left in between. This CDR3 region has 13 residues. Looked up from germline, CDR1 is SGHRS and CDR2 is YFSETQ. The CDR3 loop reads CASSLDSNQPQHF. In nucleotides, the CDR3 is TGCGCCAGCAGCTTGGACAGCAATCAGCCCCAGCATTTT.

The V gene is TRBV29-1, the J gene TRBJ2-1; unclear D gene. The V end was cut by 0 bases, the J end by 3 bases, with 15 bases between. The length of the CDR3 is 16 residues. Per germline, CDR1 SQVTM and CDR2 ANQGSEA. The CDR3 DNA follows: TGCAGCGTTGAAGATCTAGGCGTGGGATTCTACAATGAGCAGTTCTTC. The encoded protein is CSVEDLGVGFYNEQFF.

A word on this clone: Other DNA sequences in the sample encode the same CDR3. This chain uses TRBV29-1 with TRBJ2-1; D is tentatively TRBD1 or TRBD2 (5 bases each). The V gene's germline CDR1 is SQVTM and CDR2 ANQGSEA. Trimming took 6 bases from V and 0 from J, leaving 9 bases between them. The CDR3 sequence is 13 residues long. The CDR3 here is CSVGRSSYNEQFF. The DNA of the CDR3 is TGCAGCGTGGGACGAAGCTCCTACAATGAGCAGTTCTTC.

In its sample, this clone was seen a few times. The chain carries TRBV27 and TRBJ2-3; D may be TRBD1 (8 bases). This CDR3 is 17 amino acids long. CDR1 MNHEY and CDR2 SMNVEV come from the germline V gene (reference sequence). Trimming removed 10 bases from V and 2 bases from J, with 25 bases in between. CDR3 nucleotide sequence: TGTGCCACCCGAGGACAGGGTGGGGGGGGTCACACAGATACGCAGTATTTT. It codes for CATRGQGGGGHTDTQYF.

This clone occurred a few times. The V call is TRBV10-2, the J call TRBJ2-5; D remains unclear. Per the germline V gene, CDR1 is WSHSY and CDR2 is SAAADI. V was cut by 8 bases and J by 5 bases, with 15 bases left in between. The CDR3 has 13 amino acids. CDR3 sequence reads: CASGNGPQETQYF. Written as DNA, the CDR3 is TGCGCCAGCGGAAACGGGCCCCAGGAGACCCAGTACTTC.

This rearrangement joins TRBV30 to TRBJ2-7; D is possibly TRBD2 (5 bases). The ends were cut back, 5 bases at V and 3 bases at J, with 11 bases in the middle. The CDR3 loop spans 12 amino acids. Germline lookup yields CDR1 GTSNPN and CDR2 SVGIG (reference sequence). The CDR3 DNA sequence: TGTGCCTGGGACTACGGTGTCTACGAGCAGTACTTC. Its translation is CAWDYGVYEQYF.

V gene TRBV4-1 combines with J gene TRBJ1-1; TRBD1 might be the D (6 bases). Between the trimmed V and J ends, which lost 4 bases and 5 bases, there was a span of 11 bases. CDR1 and CDR2 (germline): MGHRA, YSYEKL. CDR3 length equals 13 residues. The CDR3 sequence is CASSRGARTEAFF. The CDR3 DNA is TGCGCCAGCAGCCGGGGGGCGAGGACTGAAGCTTTCTTT.

The chain uses TRBV4-3 and TRBJ2-3; D may match TRBD1 or TRBD2 (5 bases each). V was clipped by 4 bases and J by 3 bases, with 14 bases between them. CDR3 length: 15 residues. In germline, CDR1 is LGHNA, CDR2 YSLEER. CDR3 loop: CASSRGRAGTDTQYF. The CDR3 DNA is TGCGCCAGCAGCCGGGGGAGAGCTGGAACAGATACGCAGTATTTT.